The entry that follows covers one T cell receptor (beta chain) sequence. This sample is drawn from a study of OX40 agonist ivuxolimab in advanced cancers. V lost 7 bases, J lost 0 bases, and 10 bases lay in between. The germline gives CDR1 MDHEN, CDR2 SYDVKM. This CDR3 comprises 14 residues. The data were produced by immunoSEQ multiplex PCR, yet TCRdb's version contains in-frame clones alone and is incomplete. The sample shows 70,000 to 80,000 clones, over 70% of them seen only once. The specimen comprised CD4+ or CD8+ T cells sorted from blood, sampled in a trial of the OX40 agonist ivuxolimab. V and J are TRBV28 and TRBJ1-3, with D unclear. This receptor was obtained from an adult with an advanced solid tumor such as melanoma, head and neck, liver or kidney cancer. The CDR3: CASTTGDSGNTIYF. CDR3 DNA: TGTGCCAGCACAACCGGGGACTCTGGAAACACCATATATTTT.